These 3 T cell receptor beta chains came from one sample sequenced in a study of blood T cell repertoires in COVID-19. This table comes from immunoSEQ multiplex PCR, and its TCRdb copy is limited to in-frame clones, with some not included. The table includes about 150,000 clones, roughly 89% detected once. Material for sequencing was peripheral blood. These receptors all stem from a man aged 50-59 years with acute or convalescent COVID-19.

The rearrangement joins TRBV10-3 to TRBJ2-6, with D tentatively TRBD1 (6 bases). The CDR3 runs to 16 residues. V was clipped by 11 bases and J by 0 bases, with 17 bases between them. Per the germline V gene, CDR1 is ENHRY and CDR2 is SYGVKD. The CDR3 is CAAQRQESSGANVLTF. CDR3 DNA: TGTGCCGCTCAAAGACAGGAGAGCTCTGGGGCCAACGTCCTGACTTTC.

V usage is TRBV5-1 and J usage is TRBJ1-2; a possible D gene is TRBD1 (5 bases). This CDR3 is 13 amino acids long. Germline CDR1 is SGHRS and CDR2 is YFSETQ. V lost 5 bases, J lost 3 bases, and 11 bases lay in between. The CDR3 loop is CASRQGDDYGYTF. Here the CDR3 DNA reads TGCGCCAGCAGGCAGGGCGACGACTATGGCTACACCTTC.

The chain combines TRBV29-1 with TRBJ2-3; a weak D match, TRBD2 (6 bases). There are 13 residues in the CDR3. Trimming shortened V by 7 bases and J by 5 bases, and 16 bases separated the two germline ends. The germline gives CDR1 SQVTM, CDR2 ANQGSEA. The CDR3 DNA follows: TGCAGCGCCCGAACGACAGCGGGAGATACGCAGTATTTT. Amino acids: CSARTTAGDTQYF.